This T cell receptor (beta chain) was sequenced in a study of blood T cell repertoires in COVID-19. The overall study: Samples representing acute and convalescent COVID-19 were sourced from the United States, Italy and Spain. In each case, the material was cDNA or gDNA derived from T cells, B-cell-depleted T cells, or PBMCs.

Participant ages covered about 18 to 100 years across 20 to 30 US areas. Clinical history as reported by participants underpinned cohort assignment. Clones were sequenced by immunoSEQ multiplex PCR, and TCRdb holds only the in-frame ones, with some missing. The data contain 200,000 to 250,000 clones, approximately 88% of them singletons. Germline V gene data show CDR1 as LGHNA and CDR2 as YNFKEQ. With 4 bases clipped from V and 0 bases from J, the junction kept 14 bases outside the gene matches. The CDR3 loop spans 21 amino acids. Specimen: PBMCs or T cells enriched from blood (not recorded which). The TCR sequence derives from a woman aged 25 to 39 who had been exposed to COVID-19. The chain carries TRBV4-2 and TRBJ2-6; TRBD2 matches 11 bases. The CDR3 DNA reads TGTGCCAGCAGCCCTTTGGGGCTACTAGCGGGAGTCCTCTCTGGGGCCAACGTCCTGACTTTC. Translated, it gives CASSPLGLLAGVLSGANVLTF.